These T cell receptor beta chains were read from a single sample in a study of radiotherapy plus CTLA-4 blockade in lung cancer. Sequencing used immunoSEQ multiplex PCR; TCRdb keeps in-frame clones, though not all of them. The sample includes some 110,000 clones, about 85% seen only once; the top ten take 2% to 2.5%. The sample here was peripheral blood, taken from a patient treated with radiotherapy plus ipilimumab. These receptors all stem from a human donor with non-small cell lung cancer that progressed on radiotherapy plus ipilimumab. Some clones in this sample may be carry-over from other donors' samples. Each CDR3 is given with its conserved first and last residue. The D gene is left open where the match is weak. Only some rows state a clone size, as once, few, many or a class for expanded clones.

V gene,D gene,J gene,clone size,CDR3 protein,CDR3 DNA
TRBV4-2,-,TRBJ2-1,-,CASSERPRRGNEQFF,TGTGCCAGCAGCGAGCGGCCCCGCCGGGGGAATGAGCAGTTCTTC
TRBV2,-,TRBJ1-2,-,CASRELQANYGYTF,TGTGCCAGCAGAGAACTGCAGGCTAACTATGGCTACACCTTC
TRBV7-9,TRBD1,TRBJ1-1,-,CASSFVPGQGTSEAFF,TGTGCCAGCAGCTTCGTCCCGGGACAGGGAACGTCCGAAGCTTTCTTT
TRBV18,TRBD2,TRBJ2-1,-,CASSTGLVGNEQFF,TGTGCCAGCTCAACGGGACTAGTAGGCAATGAGCAGTTCTTC
TRBV5-6,-,TRBJ1-3,-,CASSGRPQGSSGNTIYF,TGTGCCAGCAGCGGCCGACCTCAGGGGAGCTCTGGAAACACCATATATTTT
TRBV11-2,TRBD1,TRBJ1-6,-,CASSTTGLLNSPLHF,TGTGCCAGCAGCACGACAGGGCTCCTTAATTCACCCCTCCACTTT
TRBV7-3,-,TRBJ2-7,-,CASSDTRLGEQYF,TGTGCCAGCAGCGATACTCGACTAGGCGAGCAGTACTTC
TRBV7-8,TRBD1,TRBJ1-1,once,CASSLDRGTEAFF,TGTGCCAGCAGCCTAGACAGGGGCACTGAAGCTTTCTTT
TRBV6-1,-,TRBJ1-2,-,CASSGKGVYGYTF,TGTGCCAGCAGTGGGAAGGGGGTCTATGGCTACACCTTC
TRBV10-3,-,TRBJ1-5,-,CASSYGRNQPQHF,TGTGCCAGCAGTTACGGCCGAAATCAGCCCCAGCATTTT
TRBV4-3,-,TRBJ2-3,-,CASSQDRGGRGNYF,TGCGCCAGCAGCCAAGATCGAGGGGGGCGGGGAAATTATTTT
TRBV19,-,TRBJ2-1,-,CASNGGGAWGNEQFF,TGTGCCAGTAATGGTGGAGGGGCCTGGGGCAATGAGCAGTTCTTC